Reported below is one T cell receptor (beta chain). The entry originates in a study of cytomegalovirus exposure and HLA in healthy donors. The V gene's germline CDR1 is WSHSY and CDR2 SAAADI. This CDR3 is 10 amino acids long. V was trimmed by 8 bases and J by 5 bases, leaving 6 bases between them. This table comes from immunoSEQ multiplex PCR, and its TCRdb copy is limited to in-frame clones, with some not included. The sample records 150,000 to 170,000 clones, 70% to 90% being singletons. The clonotype was recovered from a man younger than 30 in good health and CMV-seropositive. The chain couples TRBV10-2 to TRBJ1-1; D is perhaps TRBD1 (6 bases). Input material: PBMCs. CDR3 in DNA: TGCGCCAGCCAGGGGACTGAAGCTTTCTTT. It is translated as CASQGTEAFF.